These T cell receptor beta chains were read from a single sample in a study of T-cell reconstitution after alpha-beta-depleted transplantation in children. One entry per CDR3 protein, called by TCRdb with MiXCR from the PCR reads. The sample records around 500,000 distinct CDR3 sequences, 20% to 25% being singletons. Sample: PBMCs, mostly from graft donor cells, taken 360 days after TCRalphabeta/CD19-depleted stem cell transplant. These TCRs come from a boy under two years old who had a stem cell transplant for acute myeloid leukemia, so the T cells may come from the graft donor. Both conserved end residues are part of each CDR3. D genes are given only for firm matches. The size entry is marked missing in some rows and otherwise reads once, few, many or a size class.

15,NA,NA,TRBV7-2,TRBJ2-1,CASSLMGTDHNEQFF,TGTGCCAGCAGCTTAATGGGGACGGACCACAATGAGCAGTTCTTC
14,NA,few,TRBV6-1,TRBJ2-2,CASRSTGLYGELFF,TGTGCCAGCAGATCAACAGGGTTGTACGGGGAGCTGTTTTTT
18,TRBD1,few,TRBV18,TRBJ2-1,CASSPSGTGGRHTGEQFF,TGTGCCAGCTCACCATCCGGGACAGGGGGCCGACACACGGGTGAGCAGTTCTTC
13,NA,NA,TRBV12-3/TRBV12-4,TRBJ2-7,CASSERRSGEQYF,TGTGCCAGCAGTGAGAGGAGGTCGGGTGAGCAGTACTTC
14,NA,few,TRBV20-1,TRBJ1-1,CSARVAGRDTEAFF,TGCAGTGCTAGAGTCGCGGGAAGGGACACTGAAGCTTTCTTT
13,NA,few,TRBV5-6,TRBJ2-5,CASSLTAVETQYF,TGTGCCAGCAGCTTGACCGCCGTAGAGACCCAGTACTTC
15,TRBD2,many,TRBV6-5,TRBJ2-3,CASSYSGTSQDTQYF,TGTGCCAGCAGTTACTCGGGGACTAGCCAAGATACGCAGTATTTT
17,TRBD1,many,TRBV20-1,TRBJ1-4,CSSSYLRPGRGQEKLFF,TGCAGTTCTTCCTACCTTCGCCCCGGCAGGGGGCAGGAAAAACTGTTTTTT
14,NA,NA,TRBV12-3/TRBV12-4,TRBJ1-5,CASSFLGVGQPQHF,TGTGCCAGCAGTTTTTTGGGGGTGGGTCAGCCCCAGCATTTT
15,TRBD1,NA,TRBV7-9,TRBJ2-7,CASSLVGQGMGEQYF,TGTGCCAGCAGCTTGGTGGGACAGGGAATGGGCGAGCAGTACTTC
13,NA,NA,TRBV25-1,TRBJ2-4,CASSEQGTDIQYF,TGTGCCAGCAGTGAGCAGGGCACGGACATTCAGTACTTC
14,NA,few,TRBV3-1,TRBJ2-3,CASSQGTNTDTQYF,TGTGCCAGCAGCCAAGGAACTAACACAGATACGCAGTATTTT
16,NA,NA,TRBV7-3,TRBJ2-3,CASSSAGRLTRDTQYF,TGTGCCAGCAGCTCGGCGGGGAGACTAACACGAGATACGCAGTATTTT
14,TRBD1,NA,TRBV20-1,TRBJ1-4,CSAGQGFTNEKLFF,TGCAGTGCGGGACAGGGTTTTACTAATGAAAAACTGTTTTTT
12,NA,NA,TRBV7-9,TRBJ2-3,CASSLRDRVQYF,TGTGCCAGCAGCTTAAGGGATAGGGTGCAGTATTTT
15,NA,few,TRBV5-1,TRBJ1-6,CASSARSSYNSPLHF,TGCGCCAGCAGCGCCCGGAGCTCCTATAATTCACCCCTCCACTTT